The next 15 T cell receptor beta chains were all read from a single sample in a study of T cells in Graves' hyperthyroidism and ophthalmopathy. Amplified TCR beta CDR3 regions derived from RNA transcripts. HTBI primers were employed in a first-round RT-PCR of the TCR CDR3. TCRdb analysed the multiplex PCR reads with MiXCR anew, one entry per CDR3 protein. The sample comprises about 210,000 distinct CDR3 sequences, 17% of which are singletons, and around 50% rests with the top ten. Sequencing was performed on blood. These receptors all stem from a man between 45 and 60 years old with Graves' hyperthyroidism.

This rearrangement joins TRBV5-4 to TRBJ1-6; 11 positions agree with TRBD1. The ends lost 4 bases at V and 7 bases at J; junction bases unmatched: 10. The CDR3 is made up of 17 amino acids. Germline lookup yields CDR1 SGHNT and CDR2 YYREEE (reference sequence). In DNA, the CDR3 is TGTGCCAGCAGCCCAAATCCCGGGACAGGGGGGAATTCACCCCTCCACTTT. Its translation: CASSPNPGTGGNSPLHF.

The chain couples TRBV27 to TRBJ2-7, with D possibly TRBD2 on 6 matching bases. In germline, CDR1 is MNHEY, CDR2 SMNVEV (reference sequence). V gave up 8 bases and J gave up 5 bases, with 19 bases separating them. The CDR3 runs 14 residues. CDR3 bases: TGTGCCAGCCGCGACGGGAGTACAGACCACGAGCAGTACTTC. This gives the protein CASRDGSTDHEQYF.

At least ten counts were recorded for this clonotype. This chain joins TRBV20-1 and TRBJ2-1; tentatively, D is TRBD2 (5 bases). This CDR3 has 12 residues. Germline values: CDR1 DFQATT, CDR2 SNEGSKA (reference sequence). Trimming took 3 bases from V and 3 from J, leaving 6 bases between them. The CDR3 DNA sequence: TGCAGTGCTAGGAGGGTCTACAATGAGCAGTTCTTC. This gives the protein CSARRVYNEQFF.

This clonotype was counted at least ten times. This chain links TRBV20-1 with TRBJ2-5; TRBD2 matches 10 bases. The J segment lost 2 bases and the V segment lost 6 bases, leaving 6 bases of the junction unmatched. The CDR3 is 14 residues long. Per germline, CDR1 DFQATT and CDR2 SNEGSKA (reference sequence). CDR3 DNA: TGCAGTGCCATAGCGGGAGGCAATCAAGAGACCCAGTACTTC. Amino acids: CSAIAGGNQETQYF.

This clonotype came up many times. The DNA for the CDR3 is TGTGCCAGCAGTTCCCCAAAGGGTGTCGAGACCCAGTACTTC. Its protein product is CASSSPKGVETQYF. The chain recombines TRBV6-1 with TRBJ2-5; D gene uncertain. The CDR3 runs 14 residues. V lost 5 bases, J lost 5 bases, and 15 bases lay in between. The germline V gene has CDR1 MNHNS and CDR2 SASEGT.

Ten or more counts support this clonotype. J is TRBJ2-1 and V is TRBV20-1; 13 bases fit TRBD2. V shed 5 bases, J shed 9 bases, and the junction held 10 bases outside the gene matches. This CDR3 is 15 amino acids long. The germline gives CDR1 DFQATT, CDR2 SNEGSKA (reference sequence). The CDR3 coding sequence is TGCAGTGCTCGGCCGTGGACTAGCGGGAGTGGTGAGCAGTTCTTC. It encodes CSARPWTSGSGEQFF.

The table lists this clonotype with many counts. The rearrangement joins TRBV4-1 to TRBJ2-3, with 7 bases aligning to TRBD2. V gave up 0 bases and J gave up 2 bases; unmatched junction bases: 8. Per the germline V gene, CDR1 is MGHRA and CDR2 is YSYEKL. The CDR3 contains 17 residues. The CDR3, as DNA: TGCGCCAGCAGCCAAGAGACGGCTAGCGGATACACAGATACGCAGTATTTT. Its protein product is CASSQETASGYTDTQYF.

This clonotype was found many times. The chain links TRBV28 to TRBJ2-3; D is perhaps TRBD2 (6 bases). The CDR3 has 15 amino acids. V was trimmed by 5 bases and J by 7 bases, leaving 19 bases between them. Germline V gene sequence: CDR1 MDHEN, CDR2 SYDVKM. The CDR3 DNA follows: TGTGCCAGCAGTCCGGACACGGACTACCATTATACGCAGTATTTT. Residues: CASSPDTDYHYTQYF.

The chain carries TRBV28 and TRBJ2-1; D possibly corresponds to TRBD2 (6 bases). Germline V CDR1 and CDR2: MDHEN, SYDVKM. V was cut by 4 bases and J by 6 bases, with 13 bases left in between. This CDR3 contains 14 residues. Written as DNA, the CDR3 is TGTGCCAGCAGTTCTCTTCGGGGAGGCAATGAGCAGTTCTTC. Its protein product is CASSSLRGGNEQFF.

The sample holds many counts of this clonotype. The chain recombines TRBV7-2 with TRBJ2-5; D unresolved. V shed 2 bases and J shed 2 bases, with 9 bases lying between them. The CDR3 sequence is 14 residues long. Germline values: CDR1 SGHTA, CDR2 FQGNSA. DNA for the CDR3: TGTGCCAGCAGCTTATTAGGGCATCAAGAGACCCAGTACTTC. This codes for CASSLLGHQETQYF.

The chain employs TRBV20-1 and TRBJ1-1, with D unresolved. Deletions cut 4 bases from V and 1 base from J, with 4 bases between. There are 11 residues in the CDR3. Germline V gene data show CDR1 as DFQATT and CDR2 as SNEGSKA (reference sequence). CDR3 region: CSATPNTEAFF. For the CDR3, the DNA is TGCAGTGCTACCCCGAACACTGAAGCTTTCTTT.

On this clonotype itself: A read error may explain this, as a much larger clone is one base away. This sequence joins TRBV28 and TRBJ2-7, with a possible D match to TRBD1 (6 bases). CDR1 MDHEN and CDR2 SYDVKM come from the germline V gene. The CDR3 runs to 14 residues. CDR3 coding DNA: TGTGCCGGCAGCTTAGTCCACAGGGCCTACGAGCAGTACTTC. Residues: CAGSLVHRAYEQYF. The complete variable domain, with remaining parts taken from reference TRBV28 and TRBJ2-7, reads DVKVTQSSRYLVKRTGEKVFLECVQDMDHENMFWYRQDPGLGLRLIYFSYDVKMKEKGDIPEGYSVSREKKERFSLILESASTNQTSMYLCAGSLVHRAYEQYFGPGTRLTVT.

This clonotype appeared many times. The J gene is TRBJ1-2, the V gene TRBV7-2; D gene unclear. Germline V gene data show CDR1 as SGHTA and CDR2 as FQGNSA. V was clipped by 0 bases and J by 6 bases, with 11 bases between them. This CDR3 region has 14 residues. CDR3 nucleotides: TGTGCCAGCAGCTTAGCGCATGGGGAGGATGGCTACACCTTC. Amino acid sequence: CASSLAHGEDGYTF.

This clonotype was observed many times. This chain joins TRBV2 and TRBJ2-1; 11 nucleotides line up with TRBD2. J was trimmed by 4 bases and V by 2 bases; bases with no gene match: 4. CDR3 length: 16 residues. Germline V gene lookup returns CDR1 SNHLY and CDR2 FYNNEI. CDR3 sequence: CASSETSGSRYNEQFF. DNA of the CDR3: TGTGCCAGCAGTGAAACTAGCGGGAGTCGGTACAATGAGCAGTTCTTC.

This clonotype occurred many times. This rearrangement joins TRBV6-2 or TRBV6-3 to TRBJ2-4; TRBD2 aligns across 8 bases. The germline V gene has CDR1 MNHEY and CDR2 SVGEGT. CDR3 length: 16 amino acids. Trimming took 2 bases from V and 5 from J; bases not matched to a gene: 8. In nucleotides, the CDR3 is TGTGCCAGCAGTTACCCGATCACTAGCGGTGAAAACATTCAGTACTTC. It specifies CASSYPITSGENIQYF.